The 4 T cell receptor beta chains given below trace back to one sample, sequenced in a study of shared clonotypes between healthy human individuals. Some clones are missing from TCRdb's copy, which holds only in-frame ones; the method was immunoSEQ multiplex PCR. The sample records some 2,400,000 clones, under 97% being singletons. Source material: naive CD4+ T cells sorted from blood. This sample's subset: CD45RA+ positively selected. The receptors derive from a man aged 18 to 29 in good health.

This clone has a single count. This chain uses TRBV6-4 with TRBJ1-4, with TRBD1 as a possible D gene (6 bases). Germline V gene sequence: CDR1 MRHNA, CDR2 SNTAGT. V shed 6 bases and J shed 4 bases, with 12 bases lying between them. CDR3 length equals 14 residues. The CDR3 DNA is TGTGCCAGCAGCCCGACAGGTTTTAATGAAAAACTGTTTTTT. The encoded protein is CASSPTGFNEKLFF.

The chain couples TRBV15 to TRBJ1-6, with 8 bases matching TRBD1. The CDR3 sequence is 23 residues long. The germline V gene encodes CDR1 LNHNV and CDR2 YYDKDF (reference sequence). The junction had 24 bases not matched to a gene; V was cut back by 0 bases and J by 5 bases. Here the CDR3 reads CATSRDVARSPGGYLTDNSPLHF. In DNA form, the CDR3 reads TGTGCCACCAGCAGAGATGTCGCCCGCTCGCCAGGGGGCTACTTGACGGATAATTCACCCCTCCACTTT.

The chain recombines TRBV11-2 with TRBJ2-1; possible D gene TRBD1, 6 bases. The CDR3 length is 14 residues. V was cut by 6 bases and J by 7 bases, with 16 bases left in between. Germline V CDR1 and CDR2: SGHAT, FQNNGV. In DNA, the CDR3 is TGTGCCAGCAGACCGATACAGGGTCGGAATGAGCAGTTCTTC. It is translated as CASRPIQGRNEQFF.

The V and J genes are TRBV7-9 and TRBJ1-1; the D is unclear. Trimming left V 5 bases short and J 8 bases short, with 18 bases between. The germline gives CDR1 SEHNR, CDR2 FQNEAQ (reference sequence). This CDR3 spans 14 amino acids. This chain's CDR3 is CASSLQALPGEAFF. CDR3 DNA sequence: TGTGCCAGCAGCCTCCAAGCCTTACCGGGGGAAGCTTTCTTT.